One and the same sample provided the 6 T cell receptor beta chains below, sequenced in a study of Graves' ophthalmopathy and Graves' hyperthyroidism. Researchers took RNA transcripts and amplified TCR beta CDR3 regions from them. Following a first-round RT-PCR that used HTBI primers, a second-round multiplex PCR was carried out. TCRdb reprocessed the multiplex PCR reads with MiXCR, giving one entry per CDR3 protein. The sample records about 620,000 distinct CDR3 sequences, 20% to 25% being singletons. Specimen: peripheral blood. Receptors originate from a woman between 18 and 29 years old with stable Graves' hyperthyroidism. Some clones in this sample may be carry-over from other donors' samples.

Notes on this clonotype: This may come from a read error, since a much larger clone is one base off. The genes are TRBV7-9 and TRBJ2-5, with a weak D call TRBD1 (6 bases). This CDR3 spans 16 amino acids. V was trimmed by 5 bases and J by 5 bases, leaving 21 bases between them. Germline assignment: CDR1 SEHNR and CDR2 FQNEAQ (reference sequence). CDR3 residues: CASSIQTGNLRETQYF. The CDR3 region has the DNA TGTGCCAGCAGCATCCAGACAGGAAACCTGCGGGAGACCCAGTACTTC.

This clonotype was counted at least ten times. The chain couples TRBV30 to TRBJ2-7; 8 bases fit TRBD2. Germline V gene lookup returns CDR1 GTSNPN and CDR2 SVGIG (reference sequence). V dropped 3 bases and J dropped 5; count of bases not matched to a gene: 18. The CDR3 is 17 amino acids. For the CDR3, the DNA is TGTGCCTGGAGCGCCACCCGGGAGGGCCTGGCTGACGACGAGCAGTACTTC. This gives the protein CAWSATREGLADDEQYF.

This clonotype showed up many times. The chain has TRBV30 and TRBJ2-5; perhaps TRBD1 as D (5 bases). CDR1 is GTSNPN and CDR2 is SVGIG in the germline V gene (reference sequence). The CDR3 spans 12 residues. Trimming shortened V by 2 bases and J by 6 bases, and 10 bases separated the two germline ends. The CDR3 coding sequence is TGTGCCTGGAGTATTCCAGGGAAGACCCAGTACTTC. Encoded protein: CAWSIPGKTQYF. Filled out from reference TRBV30 and TRBJ2-5, the complete variable domain reads SQTIHQWPATLVQPVGSPLSLECTVEGTSNPNLYWYRQAAGRGLQLLFYSVGIGQISSEVPQNLSASRPQDRQFILSSKKLLLSDSGFYLCAWSIPGKTQYFGPGTRLLVL.

This clonotype was seen at least ten times. This chain connects TRBV28 to TRBJ2-5; D may correspond to TRBD1 or TRBD2 (5 bases each). Germline loops: CDR1 MDHEN, CDR2 SYDVKM. This CDR3 is built from 14 residues. With 3 bases removed from V and 5 bases from J, the gap between germline ends came to 13 bases. The CDR3 region has the DNA TGTGCCAGCAGTTTGAGGGCAGGGTATGAGACCCAGTACTTC. Translating it yields CASSLRAGYETQYF.

This clonotype was observed a few times. The CDR3 DNA reads as TGTGCCAGTAGTGTTGGGACAGGTAAAGTTTACGAGCAGTACTTC. Translating it yields CASSVGTGKVYEQYF. This chain links TRBV19 with TRBJ2-7; TRBD1 aligns across 8 bases. V was pared by 5 bases and J by 4 bases, with 10 bases of the junction left unmatched. Germline loops: CDR1 LNHDA, CDR2 SQIVND (reference sequence). This CDR3 has 15 amino acids.

Ten or more counts support this clonotype. In DNA, the CDR3 is TGTGCCAGCAGTTCACGGCCTACAGGCGGGAACACCGGGGAGCTGTTTTTT. As protein: CASSSRPTGGNTGELFF. The chain employs TRBV6-5 and TRBJ2-2, with TRBD1 as a possible D gene (5 bases). Looked up from germline, CDR1 is MNHEY and CDR2 is SVGAGI. V was trimmed by 4 bases and J by 1 base, leaving 16 bases between them. The CDR3 runs to 17 residues.